This paragraph reports one TCR beta chain. Its matching antigen is unknown. Investigators divided CD4+ cells into CD45RA+ naive and CD45RA-negative memory subsets. V was cut by 6 bases and J by 0 bases, with 11 bases left in between. The CDR3 contains 14 residues. CDR1 is SNHLY and CDR2 is FYNNEI in the germline V gene. Clones were read by immunoSEQ multiplex PCR, and TCRdb kept only the in-frame ones, dropping some. This repertoire shows about 770,000 clones, over 55% found once; its top ten account for under 2%. This sample stems from a study of shared clonotypes between healthy human individuals. Whole-study results and caveats: Non-shared clonotypes had lower generation probabilities than clonotypes shared by all four sorted-subset donors.

The chain links TRBV2 to TRBJ1-2; D gene unclear. The receptor was isolated from a woman aged 25 to 39 in good health. Specimen: memory CD4+ T cells sorted from blood. Subset described: CD45RA-negative fraction. The CDR3 nucleotides are TGTGCCAGCAGCTCCGGGGATACTAACTATGGCTACACCTTC. It translates to CASSSGDTNYGYTF.